The clone carrying this TCR beta chain was detected only a few times. What it binds is not known. The sample is drawn from a study of cytomegalovirus exposure and HLA in healthy donors. Background on the study: HLA-typed donors were the source of approximately 85 million unique TCRs held in an early data release.

Findings and caveats of the study: Whilst most TCR sequences proved rare, a subset of public TCRs occurred across many donors.

Primers for the PCR totalled 60 Vbeta and 13 Jbeta. Per the original data handling: Later analysis identified 65 million to 80 million unique TCR beta chains, 10 million to 12 million shared. Some clones are missing from TCRdb's copy, which holds only in-frame ones; the method was immunoSEQ multiplex PCR. The DNA was the basis for D and trimming; V, J and clone size are from that table. Of about 110,000 clones in the sample, nearly 70% were seen once. Germline CDR1 and CDR2: GTSNPN and SVGIG (reference sequence). The CDR3 is made up of 12 amino acids. V lost 4 bases and J 8 bases, leaving 12 bases between the germline ends.

This TCR came from a woman aged 70 to 79 in good health and CMV-seropositive. The chain is built from TRBV30 and TRBJ1-5; D is undetermined. Sequences were obtained from PBMCs. The CDR3 spells CAWNRFEEPQHF. The CDR3 DNA follows: TGTGCCTGGAATCGTTTCGAGGAGCCCCAGCATTTT.